The following is a T cell receptor (beta chain) sequence with its context. This clonotype appeared many times. Its antigen specificity is not known. No base quality information exists; no much larger clone differs at one position. Library preparation employed RT-PCR. Sequencing was performed on an Illumina HiSeq 2500. TCRdb redid the processing of the public reads, applying fastp at Q25 and MiXCR, and retained in-frame beta chains. Under each unique CDR3 protein, matching rows form one entry showing the most common genes and DNA. The sample includes approximately 490,000 distinct CDR3 sequences, with about 7.2% observed a single time. The top ten hold about an eighth of the sample. The data stem from a study of response to subunit inactivated influenza vaccine (dated by TCRdb to about 2018). With respect to the entire study: To follow how T cells responded to a trivalent subunit inactivated influenza vaccine, the researchers relied on deep quantitative profiling of the T cell receptor repertoire. Paper-wide results and their limitations: The authors proposed that each seasonal influenza vaccination may bring in only a limited number of new T cells.

Sequences SGHNT (CDR1) and YYREEE (CDR2) are obtained from the germline V gene (reference sequence). V is shortened by 3 bases, J by 1 base, and the region joining them spans 9 bases. The CDR3 covers 14 residues, taking in both the cysteine and the phenylalanine. Only the CDR3 region is kept as DNA, spanning 42 bases read in frame from base 1. This receptor was taken from a man in his fifties or sixties who received an inactivated influenza vaccine. Donor details come from another sample of the same person, matched by shared clones. Here the sequenced sample was PBMCs from blood, taken roughly 24 months after vaccination. The V and J segments used are TRBV5-4 and TRBJ2-3; TRBD1 is a weak D gene call, 6 bases matching. Read as DNA, the sequence is TGTGCCAGCAGCTCGCGGACAGGCACAGATACGCAGTATTTT. Its product reads: CASSSRTGTDTQYF.